A selection of T cell receptor beta chains follows, all from one sample in a study of T cell changes during pregnancy in multiple sclerosis. Sequenced by immunoSEQ multiplex PCR; TCRdb stores in-frame clones only, minus some. The sample lists 25,000 to 35,000 clones, about 90% seen once, with approximately 0.74% in the top ten. The source was CD4+ T cells from peripheral blood mononuclear cells, collected in the first trimester of pregnancy. The receptors come from a female donor in good health, enrolled as a control in a pregnancy study. The CDR3 runs from the conserved cysteine through the conserved F or W. Each record gives: clone size, D gene, J gene, V gene, CDR3 DNA, CDR3 protein. A D gene is named only where the DNA matches it firmly. Expanded clones are given a class, and other clones once, few, many or no size at all.

clone size: once
D gene: .
J gene: TRBJ1-5
V gene: TRBV6-5
CDR3 DNA: TGTGCCAGCAGTAAAGGGGATCAGCCCCAGCATTTT
CDR3 protein: CASSKGDQPQHF

clone size: .
D gene: .
J gene: TRBJ2-5
V gene: TRBV7-2
CDR3 DNA: TGTGCCAGCAGCCTTGGGGGGGCCGTGGATGAGACCCAGTACTTC
CDR3 protein: CASSLGGAVDETQYF

clone size: .
D gene: .
J gene: TRBJ2-2
V gene: TRBV6-4
CDR3 DNA: TGTGCCAGCACGGCAGGGGTGGACACCGGGGAGCTGTTTTTT
CDR3 protein: CASTAGVDTGELFF

clone size: few
D gene: .
J gene: TRBJ2-1
V gene: TRBV7-3
CDR3 DNA: TGTGCCAGCAGTTCGGGGAGCTCCTACAATGAGCAGTTCTTC
CDR3 protein: CASSSGSSYNEQFF

clone size: .
D gene: .
J gene: TRBJ1-6
V gene: TRBV4-1
CDR3 DNA: TGCGCCAGCAGCCAGGATCCAACAGGGTATGAAAATTCACCCCTCCACTTT
CDR3 protein: CASSQDPTGYENSPLHF

clone size: .
D gene: TRBD2
J gene: TRBJ2-7
V gene: TRBV7-3
CDR3 DNA: TGTGCCAGCAGCTTAACCGGGACTAGCGGGGCGGAGCAGTACTTC
CDR3 protein: CASSLTGTSGAEQYF

clone size: .
D gene: .
J gene: TRBJ1-2
V gene: TRBV9
CDR3 DNA: TGTGCCAGCAGCGCCGGACTTAATAACTATGGCTACACCTTC
CDR3 protein: CASSAGLNNYGYTF

clone size: .
D gene: .
J gene: TRBJ2-5
V gene: TRBV7-2
CDR3 DNA: TGTGCCAGCAGCCCTGACAGGACGGAGCAAGAGACCCAGTACTTC
CDR3 protein: CASSPDRTEQETQYF

clone size: .
D gene: .
J gene: TRBJ1-1
V gene: TRBV6-5
CDR3 DNA: TGTGCCAGCACCTATCGGAGAGGGAACACTGAAGCTTTCTTT
CDR3 protein: CASTYRRGNTEAFF

clone size: .
D gene: TRBD2
J gene: TRBJ2-7
V gene: TRBV29-1
CDR3 DNA: TGCAGCGTTGCGACGGCTAGCGGGACCTACGAGCAGTACTTC
CDR3 protein: CSVATASGTYEQYF

clone size: .
D gene: .
J gene: TRBJ2-2
V gene: TRBV7-2
CDR3 DNA: TGTGCCAGCAGTCAACCCTCTAGGGGGTCCGGGGAGCTGTTTTTT
CDR3 protein: CASSQPSRGSGELFF

clone size: .
D gene: TRBD2
J gene: TRBJ2-1
V gene: TRBV18
CDR3 DNA: TGTGCCAGCTCACCACCGGTGGCCCAGCGGGGGGTTTACAATGAGCAGTTCTTC
CDR3 protein: CASSPPVAQRGVYNEQFF

clone size: .
D gene: TRBD2
J gene: TRBJ2-2
V gene: TRBV6-6
CDR3 DNA: TGTGCCAGCAGTTACATGGCGGGGGGCACCGGGGAGCTGTTTTTT
CDR3 protein: CASSYMAGGTGELFF

clone size: once
D gene: .
J gene: TRBJ2-2
V gene: TRBV5-1
CDR3 DNA: TGCGCCAGCAGCTTGGAGCGGGTATCCGGGGAGCTGTTTTTT
CDR3 protein: CASSLERVSGELFF

clone size: .
D gene: TRBD1
J gene: TRBJ2-5
V gene: TRBV7-8
CDR3 DNA: TGTGCCAGCAGCCGGGGACAGAAAGAGACCCAGTACTTC
CDR3 protein: CASSRGQKETQYF

clone size: .
D gene: .
J gene: TRBJ1-6
V gene: TRBV9
CDR3 DNA: TGTGCCAGCAGCGGGGGGGGGAGCTCCTATAATTCACCCCTCCACTTT
CDR3 protein: CASSGGGSSYNSPLHF

clone size: .
D gene: TRBD2
J gene: TRBJ2-7
V gene: TRBV27
CDR3 DNA: TGTGCCAGCAGTTTAACCCTAGCGGGGGGTTTCTACGAGCAGTACTTC
CDR3 protein: CASSLTLAGGFYEQYF

clone size: .
D gene: TRBD1
J gene: TRBJ2-5
V gene: TRBV6-1
CDR3 DNA: TGTGCCAGCAGTGATCGGACAGGGAGGGAGACCCAGTACTTC
CDR3 protein: CASSDRTGRETQYF

clone size: .
D gene: .
J gene: TRBJ1-3
V gene: TRBV19
CDR3 DNA: TGTGCCAGTACCGGGGACACCCGCTCTGGAAACACCATATATTTT
CDR3 protein: CASTGDTRSGNTIYF

clone size: .
D gene: .
J gene: TRBJ1-2
V gene: TRBV5-1
CDR3 DNA: TGCGCCAGCAGCCCCCCCGCAGGGGACTATGGCTACACCTTC
CDR3 protein: CASSPPAGDYGYTF

clone size: .
D gene: .
J gene: TRBJ1-1
V gene: TRBV19
CDR3 DNA: TGTGCCAGTAGAAAAGACAGGTCGAACACTGAAGCTTTCTTT
CDR3 protein: CASRKDRSNTEAFF

clone size: .
D gene: TRBD1
J gene: TRBJ2-2
V gene: TRBV5-1
CDR3 DNA: TGCGCCAGCAGTGGGACAGGGGACACCGGGGAGCTGTTTTTT
CDR3 protein: CASSGTGDTGELFF

clone size: .
D gene: TRBD2
J gene: TRBJ2-1
V gene: TRBV19
CDR3 DNA: TGTGCCAGTACTGATACTATAGCGGGGCACTACAATGAGCAGTTCTTC
CDR3 protein: CASTDTIAGHYNEQFF

clone size: .
D gene: TRBD1
J gene: TRBJ1-5
V gene: TRBV15
CDR3 DNA: TGTGCCACCAGCAGATATGGGGACAGGACCAATCAGCCCCAGCATTTT
CDR3 protein: CATSRYGDRTNQPQHF

clone size: .
D gene: .
J gene: TRBJ2-2
V gene: TRBV5-1
CDR3 DNA: TGCGCCAGCGGGGAGCCAACGAACACCGGGGAGCTGTTTTTT
CDR3 protein: CASGEPTNTGELFF

clone size: .
D gene: .
J gene: TRBJ2-4
V gene: TRBV6-1
CDR3 DNA: TGTGCCAGCAGTGAAAGTTTGAGCGGCAAAAACATTCAGTACTTC
CDR3 protein: CASSESLSGKNIQYF

clone size: .
D gene: TRBD1
J gene: TRBJ2-5
V gene: TRBV19
CDR3 DNA: TGTGCCAGTAAGACAGGGGGCGCGGGAGAGACCCAGTACTTC
CDR3 protein: CASKTGGAGETQYF